This T cell receptor (beta chain) was documented in a study of blood T cell repertoires in COVID-19. The ends lost 4 bases at V and 3 bases at J; junction bases unmatched: 7. This CDR3 spans 16 amino acids. Germline values: CDR1 KGHDR, CDR2 SFDVKD. Here immunoSEQ multiplex PCR was the method, and the copy in TCRdb shows in-frame clones only, minus some. This sample has more than 300,000 clones, with 75% to 90% found just once. The source is a woman aged 45 to 65 with COVID-19, enrolled during active disease. The specimen was peripheral blood. J is TRBJ2-1 and V is TRBV24-1, with TRBD1 matching over 8 bases. CDR3 protein: CATSDTGTGFYNEQFF. CDR3 sequence (DNA): TGTGCCACCAGTGACACCGGGACAGGCTTCTACAATGAGCAGTTCTTC.